This TCR beta chain appears in the sequencing data of a study of lymphopenia after photon versus proton radiotherapy. Repertoires were generated with immunoSEQ multiplex PCR, while TCRdb's copy carries only in-frame clones and drops some. The sample gives tens of thousands of clones, more than 70% of which show up once; approximately 1.4% is in the top ten. This clone appeared a few times. As yet, its antigen is unknown. Findings and limits, study-wide: After the lymphocyte nadir, photon-treated repertoires showed oligoclonal expansion, especially of CD8+ Temra cells. Proton therapy kept repertoires fairly stable, unlike photons, which gained effector/memory cells.

V dropped 7 bases and J dropped 8; count of bases not matched to a gene: 7. CDR1 is GTSNPN, CDR2 SVGIG, per germline (reference sequence). The CDR3 has 11 residues. This sequence originates from a man aged 55 to 69 with pancreatic cancer. V usage is TRBV30 and J usage is TRBJ1-2; 7 nucleotides agree with TRBD1. The sequences come from peripheral blood, collected from a patient treated with proton-based radiotherapy. CDR3 sequence (DNA): TGTGCCTTACAGGGGCGGCGGGGCTACACCTTC. It is translated as CALQGRRGYTF.